This entry lists 25 T cell receptor beta chains sequenced from one sample in a study of T-cell memory formation after mild COVID-19. TCRdb reprocessed the 5' RACE reads with MiXCR, giving one entry per CDR3 protein. This sample has fewer than 150,000 distinct CDR3 sequences; about 5.9% occur once, and the top ten carry roughly 2%. Sequenced material: PBMCs or a T cell subset sorted from them (not recorded which). These receptors all come from an adult woman who had mild COVID-19 (a few samples of this study predate the infection). Cell type and time point are not known.

This clonotype was seen more than once but under ten times. V is TRBV6-1 and J is TRBJ1-1; 8 bases agree with TRBD1. CDR3 length equals 15 residues. CDR1 and CDR2 from the germline V gene are MNHNS and SASEGT. After removal of 3 bases from V and 1 base from J, the junction contained 4 bases not matched to a gene. This CDR3 reads CASSDLGTGNTEAFF. CDR3 bases: TGTGCCAGCAGTGATTTAGGGACAGGGAACACTGAAGCTTTCTTT.

This clonotype was detected ten times or more. The chain combines TRBV12-3 or TRBV12-4 with TRBJ2-2, with a tentative D call TRBD2 (5 bases). Trimming cost V 2 bases and J 6 bases, with 13 bases left between them. This CDR3 spans 15 amino acids. CDR3 loop: CASSLRRAIAGELFF. The CDR3 coding sequence is TGTGCCAGCAGTTTAAGGCGGGCCATTGCCGGGGAGCTGTTTTTT.

This clonotype was detected ten times or more. This chain links TRBV7-2 with TRBJ2-3; 12 nucleotides align to TRBD2. The V and J ends lost 3 bases and 1 base, in that order; junction bases with no gene match: 8. The CDR3 spans 18 residues. Germline loops: CDR1 SGHTA, CDR2 FQGNSA. The CDR3 coding sequence is TGTGCCAGCAGCTTCCTAGCGGGAGGGCCGGTGGGCACAGATACGCAGTATTTT. The encoded protein is CASSFLAGGPVGTDTQYF.

V usage is TRBV25-1 and J usage is TRBJ1-6, with a weak D call TRBD1 (5 bases). Germline CDR1 MGHDK, CDR2 SYGVNS. The CDR3 contains 15 residues. Trimming took off 7 bases at V and 5 bases at J, with 15 bases between the two ends. The CDR3 spells CASTWEGRHNSPLHF. For the CDR3, the DNA is TGTGCCAGCACCTGGGAGGGGCGGCATAATTCACCCCTCCACTTT. The variable domain in full, completed from reference TRBV25-1 and TRBJ1-6, reads EADIYQTPRYLVIGTGKKITLECSQTMGHDKMYWYQQDPGMELHLIHYSYGVNSTEKGDLSSESTVSRIRTEHFPLTLESARPSHTSQYLCASTWEGRHNSPLHFGNGTRLTVT.

V is TRBV6-5 and J is TRBJ2-6; D gene uncertain. The CDR3 covers 15 residues. V lost 0 bases to trimming and J lost 2 bases, with 5 bases between them. In germline, CDR1 is MNHEY, CDR2 SVGAGI. CDR3 protein: CASSYSHTGANVLTF. CDR3 DNA: TGTGCCAGCAGTTACTCTCACACTGGGGCCAACGTCCTGACTTTC.

This clonotype has a count of ten or more. CDR3 DNA sequence: TGCAGCGCCGGACTAGCGGGAGCAGGGGGTGAGCAGTTCTTC. Translated: CSAGLAGAGGEQFF. The genes are TRBV29-1 and TRBJ2-1, with TRBD2 matching 13 bases. This CDR3 has 14 amino acids. The V and J ends lost 7 bases and 9 bases, in that order; junction bases with no gene match: 9. CDR1 and CDR2 from the germline V gene are SQVTM and ANQGSEA.

In its sample, this clonotype was seen a few times. V usage is TRBV12-3 or TRBV12-4 and J usage is TRBJ2-3; D not resolved. This CDR3 is built from 13 residues. V was shortened by 7 bases and J by 2 bases, with 10 bases between the two germline ends. CDR3 sequence: CASTPWTTDTQYF. The CDR3 nucleotides are TGTGCCAGCACCCCCTGGACCACAGATACGCAGTATTTT.

This chain links TRBV30 with TRBJ2-5; TRBD1 might be the D (6 bases). The V end lost 3 bases, the J end lost 1 base, and 12 bases lay between the germline ends. Germline lookup yields CDR1 GTSNPN and CDR2 SVGIG (reference sequence). The CDR3 covers 14 residues. CDR3 amino acids: CAWSVDSSQETQYF. The CDR3 DNA is TGTGCCTGGAGCGTGGACAGCTCCCAAGAGACCCAGTACTTC.

The rearrangement links TRBV12-3 or TRBV12-4 to TRBJ2-7, with TRBD1 matching 7 bases. The length of the CDR3 is 14 residues. With 3 bases clipped from V and 2 bases from J, the junction kept 4 bases outside the gene matches. The CDR3 coding sequence is TGTGCCAGCAGTTTGGGACAGCTAACCTACGAGCAGTACTTC. Its translation: CASSLGQLTYEQYF.

Only a few counts were recorded for this clonotype. CDR3 in DNA: TGTGCCAGCAGGCAGGGAGGACGCATGAACACTGAAGCTTTCTTT. Its protein product is CASRQGGRMNTEAFF. The rearrangement joins TRBV12-3 or TRBV12-4 to TRBJ1-1, with D possibly matching TRBD1 (5 bases). The CDR3 loop spans 15 amino acids. V shed 6 bases and J shed 0 bases, with 14 bases lying between them.

This clonotype has just a few counts. The chain couples TRBV29-1 to TRBJ1-4; D is undetermined. Trimming removed 7 bases from V and 4 bases from J, with 7 bases in between. This CDR3 comprises 11 residues. Germline loops: CDR1 SQVTM, CDR2 ANQGSEA. In DNA form, the CDR3 reads TGCAGCGGACGAGTTAATGAAAAACTGTTTTTT. The encoded protein is CSGRVNEKLFF.

This clonotype was detected ten times or more. The J gene is TRBJ2-1, the V gene TRBV4-2; 8 bases map to TRBD1. Germline CDR1 reads LGHNA; CDR2 reads YNFKEQ. The trim removed 1 base at V and 6 bases at J, leaving 8 bases unmatched. There are 16 residues in the CDR3. CDR3 protein: CASSQAGGGLGNEQFF. CDR3 coding DNA: TGTGCCAGCAGCCAAGCAGGGGGCGGACTGGGCAATGAGCAGTTCTTC.

This clonotype was found many times. The V gene is TRBV12-3 or TRBV12-4, the J gene TRBJ1-1, with 9 bases matching TRBD1. The CDR3 runs to 14 residues. After removal of 5 bases from V and 6 bases from J, the junction contained 7 bases not matched to a gene. The CDR3 spells CASSLQGAIAEAFF. The CDR3 DNA reads TGTGCCAGCAGTCTACAGGGGGCAATCGCTGAAGCTTTCTTT.

This clonotype was seen a handful of times. Here the CDR3 reads CASSFGLVLNEQFF. The CDR3 DNA follows: TGTGCCAGCAGTTTCGGACTAGTTCTGAATGAGCAGTTCTTC. The V and J genes are TRBV12-3 or TRBV12-4 and TRBJ2-1; 7 bases line up with TRBD2. Trimming took 3 bases from V and 7 from J; bases not matched to a gene: 6. The CDR3 spans 14 residues.

This clonotype was picked up a small number of times. The V and J genes are TRBV2 and TRBJ2-1; perhaps TRBD2 as D (5 bases). Germline-derived CDR1 and CDR2 are SNHLY and FYNNEI. Trimming stripped 6 bases from V and 4 bases from J, with 19 bases between. This CDR3 region has 16 residues. The CDR3 region is CASRGLSAGQYNEQFF. Here the CDR3 DNA reads TGTGCCAGCAGGGGCCTATCTGCGGGCCAGTACAATGAGCAGTTCTTC.

This clonotype was counted only a few times. The chain joins TRBV29-1 to TRBJ2-3; no clear D gene. Trimming removed 2 bases from V and 6 bases from J, with 6 bases in between. This CDR3 spans 11 amino acids. Per germline, CDR1 SQVTM and CDR2 ANQGSEA. The CDR3 region is CSVEPLDTQYF. CDR3 bases: TGCAGCGTTGAACCTCTGGATACGCAGTATTTT.

This clonotype was seen at least ten times. The genes are TRBV7-6 and TRBJ2-7; D tentatively reads TRBD1 or TRBD2 (5 bases each). V was cut by 5 bases and J by 3 bases, with 14 bases left in between. CDR1 is SGHVS and CDR2 is FNYEAQ in the germline V gene. The CDR3 loop spans 14 amino acids. Written as DNA, the CDR3 is TGTGCCAGCAGCCCGAGGGCAGGGATCTACGAGCAGTACTTC. It encodes CASSPRAGIYEQYF.

Only a few counts were recorded for this clonotype. This chain uses TRBV9 with TRBJ2-3; 12 nucleotides match TRBD2. Trimming at V came to 4 bases and at J to 3 bases, leaving 3 bases not matched to a gene. Germline CDR1 SGDLS, CDR2 YYNGEE. This CDR3 has 15 residues. DNA of the CDR3: TGTGCCAGCAGCAAGACTAGCGGGGGAACAGATACGCAGTATTTT. It codes for CASSKTSGGTDTQYF.

This clonotype was found many times. Here the CDR3 DNA reads TGTGCCAGCAGCCTCCGGTCCTTACGTCTCAAAGGTCAGCCCCAGCATTTT. Translating it yields CASSLRSLRLKGQPQHF. The V call is TRBV7-2, the J call TRBJ1-5, with D unresolved. Per the germline V gene, CDR1 is SGHTA and CDR2 is FQGNSA. The CDR3 extends over 17 amino acids. Deletions cut 5 bases from V and 6 bases from J, with 23 bases between.

This clonotype was picked up a small number of times. This sequence joins TRBV3-1 and TRBJ1-1; 7 bases line up with TRBD1. Germline V gives CDR1 LGHDT, CDR2 YNNKEL (reference sequence). This CDR3 has 15 residues. J gave up 1 base and V 6 bases, and 8 bases lay outside the gene matches. CDR3 sequence: CASRGTAFRNTEAFF. CDR3 coding DNA: TGTGCCAGCAGGGGGACAGCCTTCAGGAACACTGAAGCTTTCTTT.

A few counts support this clonotype. The chain combines TRBV20-1 with TRBJ2-2; 13 bases agree with TRBD2. Per the germline V gene, CDR1 is DFQATT and CDR2 is SNEGSKA (reference sequence). With V trimmed by 5 bases and J by 5 bases, 8 bases remained unmatched. The CDR3 runs 16 residues. CDR3 region: CSALPLAGGPTGELFF. The CDR3 DNA reads TGCAGTGCTCTCCCACTAGCGGGAGGGCCGACCGGGGAGCTGTTTTTT.

This clonotype has more than one count but fewer than ten. This chain links TRBV20-1 with TRBJ1-1, with D perhaps TRBD1 (6 bases). V was trimmed by 1 base and J by 5 bases, leaving 14 bases between them. This CDR3 contains 14 residues. CDR1 is DFQATT, CDR2 SNEGSKA, per germline (reference sequence). The CDR3 DNA follows: TGCAGTGCTAGAGCGCGGGGGCTGCGGACTGAAGCTTTCTTT. Translated, it gives CSARARGLRTEAFF.

This clonotype was counted only a few times. The chain has TRBV16 and TRBJ1-4, with 10 positions matching TRBD1. V was pared by 3 bases and J by 3 bases, with 4 bases of the junction left unmatched. Per germline, CDR1 KGHSY and CDR2 FQNENV. The CDR3 has 16 residues. Written as DNA, the CDR3 is TGTGCCAGCAGCCACATGGGGACAGGGGCTAATGAAAAACTGTTTTTT. Translation: CASSHMGTGANEKLFF. The full variable domain, in which reference TRBV16 and TRBJ1-4 provide the parts outside the CDR3, is GEEVAQTPKHLVRGEGQKAKLYCAPIKGHSYVFWYQQVLKNEFKFLISFQNENVFDETGMPKERFSAKCLPNSPCSLEIQATKLEDSAVYFCASSHMGTGANEKLFFGSGTQLSVL.

This clonotype was seen only a few times. The chain carries TRBV29-1 and TRBJ1-1; 7 nucleotides match TRBD1. The germline gives CDR1 SQVTM, CDR2 ANQGSEA. The V segment lost 7 bases and the J segment 7 bases; nucleotides outside the gene matches: 15. CDR3 length: 14 amino acids. The CDR3 DNA is TGCAGCGGCCGGCGGACAGGTCTACAAAATGAAGCTTTCTTT. Translated: CSGRRTGLQNEAFF.

This clonotype occurred many times. The chain links TRBV7-2 to TRBJ2-7; D gene ambiguous. V was shortened by 1 base and J by 5 bases, with 9 bases between the two germline ends. Per the germline V gene, CDR1 is SGHTA and CDR2 is FQGNSA. The CDR3 length is 13 residues. This CDR3 is CASSLEEWNEQYF. Here the CDR3 DNA reads TGTGCCAGCAGCTTAGAAGAATGGAACGAGCAGTACTTC.